What follows are 17 T cell receptor beta chains derived from one specimen sequenced in a study of cytomegalovirus exposure and HLA in healthy donors. PCR employed 60 Vbeta and 13 Jbeta primers. Method: immunoSEQ multiplex PCR; TCRdb's copy keeps in-frame clones and lacks some. Of around 65,000 clones in the sample, 65% to 80% were seen once. The sample consisted of PBMCs. These receptors originate from a man aged 35 to 55 in good health and CMV-seropositive.

This clone was seen a few times. V and J are TRBV18 and TRBJ1-1, with D hard to call. CDR1 is KGHSH and CDR2 is LQKENI in the germline V gene. V lost 3 bases and J 1 base, leaving 12 bases between the germline ends. CDR3 size: 15 residues. The CDR3 DNA reads TGTGCCAGCTCACCTCTGACGGGAGCGAACACTGAAGCTTTCTTT. It yields the protein CASSPLTGANTEAFF.

In its sample, this clone was seen once. This chain joins TRBV19 and TRBJ2-1; D unresolved. The CDR3 runs to 14 residues. The V gene lost 1 base and the J gene lost 3 bases, with 7 bases spanning the gap. In germline, CDR1 is LNHDA, CDR2 SQIVND (reference sequence). In nucleotides, the CDR3 is TGTGCCAGTAGTATAGTCAGGAACTACAATGAGCAGTTCTTC. It encodes CASSIVRNYNEQFF.

The V call is TRBV5-1, the J call TRBJ2-3; 16 bases match TRBD2. This CDR3 is 16 amino acids long. Germline values: CDR1 SGHRS, CDR2 YFSETQ. Trimming cost V 4 bases and J 4 bases; bases outside gene matches: 3. CDR3 region: CASSTGTSGGADTQYF. The CDR3 region has the DNA TGCGCCAGCAGCACCGGGACTAGCGGGGGGGCAGATACGCAGTATTTT.

The J gene is TRBJ2-5, the V gene TRBV4-2, with a weak D call TRBD1 (6 bases). This CDR3 has 13 amino acids. Per the germline V gene, CDR1 is LGHNA and CDR2 is YNFKEQ. Deletions cut 0 bases from V and 5 bases from J, with 7 bases between. CDR3 residues: CASSQDRGETQYF. DNA for the CDR3: TGTGCCAGCAGCCAAGATAGGGGGGAGACCCAGTACTTC.

The chain is built from TRBV15 and TRBJ2-7; D might be TRBD2 (6 bases). CDR3 length equals 14 residues. CDR1 is LNHNV, CDR2 YYDKDF, per germline (reference sequence). Trimming took off 3 bases at V and 6 bases at J, with 15 bases between the two ends. The CDR3 is CATSRVRENGEQYF. The CDR3 DNA follows: TGTGCCACCAGCAGGGTACGGGAGAACGGCGAGCAGTACTTC.

This clone was detected only once. V usage is TRBV6-5 and J usage is TRBJ2-1; 7 positions agree with TRBD1. The CDR3 spans 13 residues. CDR1 is MNHEY and CDR2 is SVGAGI in the germline V gene. V lost 5 bases, J lost 5 bases, and 3 bases stayed unmatched. CDR3 loop: CASSQTGDNEQFF. Written as DNA, the CDR3 is TGTGCCAGCAGTCAAACAGGGGACAATGAGCAGTTCTTC.

The chain is built from TRBV30 and TRBJ2-2; 12 positions match TRBD2. V was clipped by 3 bases and J by 3 bases; unmatched bases: 11. The CDR3 length is 18 residues. Germline lookup yields CDR1 GTSNPN and CDR2 SVGIG (reference sequence). The CDR3 reads CAWRKGLLAGGYTGELFF. The CDR3 DNA reads as TGTGCCTGGAGGAAGGGTTTACTAGCGGGGGGTTACACCGGGGAGCTGTTTTTT.

V is TRBV7-3 and J is TRBJ2-2; D ambiguous. CDR1 is SGHTA, CDR2 FQGTGA, per germline. V was clipped by 4 bases and J by 3 bases, with 9 bases between them. The CDR3 length is 14 residues. The CDR3 is CASSSLSDTGELFF. The CDR3 nucleotides read TGTGCCAGCAGCTCTCTAAGTGACACCGGGGAGCTGTTTTTT.

This chain links TRBV13 with TRBJ2-7; D might be TRBD2 (5 bases). V shed 5 bases and J shed 2 bases, with 13 bases lying between them. Germline loops: CDR1 PRHDT, CDR2 FYEKMQ (reference sequence). The CDR3 covers 14 residues. The CDR3 DNA reads TGTGCCAGCAGCCCAGGACTGGGGACCTACGAGCAGTACTTC. This gives the protein CASSPGLGTYEQYF.

The rearrangement joins TRBV9 to TRBJ2-3, with 7 bases fitting TRBD2. Germline loops: CDR1 SGDLS, CDR2 YYNGEE. The CDR3 is made up of 13 amino acids. V lost 3 bases to trimming and J lost 6 bases; unmatched junction nucleotides: 4. This CDR3 is CASSGRREDTQYF. CDR3 DNA: TGTGCCAGCAGCGGACGGCGGGAGGATACGCAGTATTTT.

This clone was seen a handful of times. V and J are TRBV30 and TRBJ1-6; 7 bases agree with TRBD1. Germline CDR1 is GTSNPN and CDR2 is SVGIG (reference sequence). CDR3 length: 13 residues. V was clipped by 3 bases and J by 9 bases; unmatched bases: 5. CDR3 loop: CAWSQAGGSPLHF. CDR3 nucleotides: TGTGCCTGGAGCCAGGCAGGGGGTTCACCCCTCCACTTT.

This chain uses TRBV19 with TRBJ1-1, with no clear D. The V gene's germline CDR1 is LNHDA and CDR2 SQIVND (reference sequence). The CDR3 is 14 amino acids. The V gene lost 5 bases and the J gene lost 0 bases, with 10 bases spanning the gap. This CDR3 is CASSPGYMNTEAFF. In nucleotides, the CDR3 is TGTGCCAGTAGTCCGGGGTACATGAACACTGAAGCTTTCTTT.

The CDR3 DNA reads as TGTGCCAGCAGCCAACCCCCAGGGTCTGGAAACACCATATATTTT. It codes for CASSQPPGSGNTIYF. The rearrangement uses TRBV6-6 and TRBJ1-3, with D maybe TRBD1 (5 bases). The V gene lost 6 bases and the J gene lost 1 base, with 13 bases spanning the gap. The CDR3 consists of 15 residues. Germline CDR1 reads MNHNY; CDR2 reads SVGAGI (reference sequence).

In DNA, the CDR3 is TGTGCCACTAAAGACTGGGGACAGGACTGGTCTGATGGCTACACCTTC. The encoded protein is CATKDWGQDWSDGYTF. The gene calls are TRBV19 and TRBJ1-2; 8 nucleotides align to TRBD1. Looked up from germline, CDR1 is LNHDA and CDR2 is SQIVND (reference sequence). Trimming removed 10 bases from V and 6 bases from J; junction bases left unmatched: 19. The CDR3 is 16 residues long. Combining the CDR3 with reference TRBV19 and TRBJ1-2 gives the whole variable domain DGGITQSPKYLFRKEGQNVTLSCEQNLNHDAMYWYRQDPGQGLRLIYYSQIVNDFQKGDIAEGYSVSREKKESFPLTVTSAQKNPTAFYLCATKDWGQDWSDGYTFGSGTRLTVV.

The chain uses TRBV5-6 and TRBJ1-2, with unresolved D. This CDR3 comprises 13 residues. V was cut by 1 base and J by 7 bases, with 11 bases left in between. CDR1 is SGHDT, CDR2 YYEEEE, per germline. CDR3 protein: CASSLKTTPGYTF. CDR3 sequence (DNA): TGTGCCAGCAGCTTGAAGACTACTCCTGGCTACACCTTC.

V gene TRBV19 combines with J gene TRBJ1-6; 7 bases fit TRBD1. J gave up 9 bases and V 3 bases, and 8 bases lay outside the gene matches. The germline CDR1 and CDR2 sequences are LNHDA and SQIVND (reference sequence). The CDR3 extends over 15 amino acids. The CDR3 sequence: CASSMLGTARSPLHF. The CDR3 nucleotides read TGTGCCAGTAGTATGTTGGGGACAGCTCGTTCACCCCTCCACTTT.

The chain recombines TRBV7-2 with TRBJ1-2; D ambiguous. The germline V and J ends were trimmed by 5 bases and 3 bases, with 13 bases remaining between them. CDR1 and CDR2 (germline): SGHTA, FQGNSA. The CDR3 has 14 amino acids. The CDR3, as DNA: TGTGCCAGCAGCCTTGCGGGAGAGTACTATGGCTACACCTTC. It specifies CASSLAGEYYGYTF.